A selection of T cell receptor beta chains follows, all from one sample in a study of cytomegalovirus exposure and HLA in healthy donors. Assay used: immunoSEQ multiplex PCR; TCRdb lists only in-frame clones, some missing. The table shows 150,000 to 200,000 clones, with around three quarters occurring only once. Sequenced input: PBMCs. The receptors come from a woman in her forties or fifties in good health and CMV-seronegative. CDR3s include the opening cysteine and the closing phenylalanine or tryptophan. D genes are given only for firm matches. Size tells how often a clone was seen (once, few, many) or the class of an expanded clone, and some rows leave it out.

D: .; J: TRBJ2-3; size: .; V: TRBV14; CDR3: CASSQIRGGGTDTQYF; DNA: TGTGCCAGCAGCCAAATCAGGGGCGGCGGCACAGATACGCAGTATTTT
D: .; J: TRBJ1-1; size: once; V: TRBV7-2; CDR3: CASSNRVEAFF; DNA: TGTGCCAGCAGCAACAGGGTTGAAGCTTTCTTT
D: .; J: TRBJ2-1; size: .; V: TRBV19; CDR3: CASSIVLASSALTEQFF; DNA: TGTGCCAGTAGTATAGTTTTGGCTAGCTCGGCCCTCACTGAGCAGTTCTTC
D: TRBD2; J: TRBJ2-7; size: .; V: TRBV19; CDR3: CASSIETSGSYEQYF; DNA: TGTGCCAGTAGTATTGAGACTAGCGGGAGCTACGAGCAGTACTTC
D: TRBD1; J: TRBJ2-7; size: .; V: TRBV4-1; CDR3: CASSQVDPGDRGYEQYF; DNA: TGCGCCAGCAGCCAGGTGGATCCGGGGGACAGGGGCTACGAGCAGTACTTC
D: TRBD2; J: TRBJ2-5; size: .; V: TRBV7-2; CDR3: CASSPGGAGETQYF; DNA: TGTGCCAGCAGCCCGGGGGGGGCAGGAGAGACCCAGTACTTC
D: .; J: TRBJ1-5; size: few; V: TRBV27; CDR3: CASALSGGLGNQPQHF; DNA: TGTGCCAGCGCGCTATCTGGAGGGCTTGGCAATCAGCCCCAGCATTTT
D: TRBD1; J: TRBJ1-4; size: .; V: TRBV9; CDR3: CASSGGQGADEKLFF; DNA: TGTGCCAGCAGCGGGGGACAGGGGGCTGATGAAAAACTGTTTTTT
D: TRBD1; J: TRBJ1-1; size: .; V: TRBV6-6; CDR3: CASSYGTATNTEAFF; DNA: TGTGCCAGCAGTTACGGGACAGCGACGAACACTGAAGCTTTCTTT
D: TRBD2; J: TRBJ2-1; size: .; V: TRBV4-3; CDR3: CASSQVPRLAGGFEQFF; DNA: TGCGCCAGCAGCCAAGTCCCCCGACTAGCGGGAGGATTCGAGCAGTTCTTC
D: .; J: TRBJ1-5; size: .; V: TRBV30; CDR3: CAWNVRGAGNQPQHF; DNA: TGTGCCTGGAACGTCCGGGGGGCAGGCAATCAGCCCCAGCATTTT
D: TRBD1; J: TRBJ1-1; size: .; V: TRBV28; CDR3: CASSWTGDTEAFF; DNA: TGTGCCAGCAGCTGGACAGGGGACACTGAAGCTTTCTTT
D: TRBD1; J: TRBJ1-6; size: .; V: TRBV7-9; CDR3: CANSFLTDRASLHF; DNA: TGTGCCAACAGCTTCCTTACGGACAGGGCATCCCTCCACTTT
D: TRBD2; J: TRBJ2-5; size: .; V: TRBV11-2; CDR3: CASSYPVGLAGGYQETQYF; DNA: TGTGCCAGCAGCTACCCAGTCGGACTAGCGGGCGGGTACCAAGAGACCCAGTACTTC
D: .; J: TRBJ1-2; size: few; V: TRBV4-1; CDR3: CASSQDRVTLVYGYTF; DNA: TGCGCCAGCAGCCAAGACAGGGTGACGCTAGTCTATGGCTACACCTTC
D: TRBD2; J: TRBJ2-1; size: .; V: TRBV5-1; CDR3: CASSLPGTTTYNEQFF; DNA: TGCGCCAGCAGCTTGCCCGGGACTACCACCTACAATGAGCAGTTCTTC
D: TRBD1; J: TRBJ1-1; size: .; V: TRBV27; CDR3: CASSKTGARATEAFF; DNA: TGTGCCAGCAGCAAAACAGGGGCCCGCGCGACTGAAGCTTTCTTT
D: .; J: TRBJ1-1; size: .; V: TRBV7-9; CDR3: CASSPPGHPNTEAFF; DNA: TGTGCCAGCAGCCCCCCAGGACACCCGAACACTGAAGCTTTCTTT
D: .; J: TRBJ1-5; size: .; V: TRBV7-2; CDR3: CASSSRQLNQPQHF; DNA: TGTGCCAGCAGCTCCCGACAGCTCAATCAGCCCCAGCATTTT
D: .; J: TRBJ2-5; size: .; V: TRBV18; CDR3: CASSPQGQETQYF; DNA: TGTGCCAGCTCACCCCAGGGCCAGGAGACCCAGTACTTC
D: TRBD1; J: TRBJ1-6; size: .; V: TRBV6-5; CDR3: CASSYSQGDNSPLHF; DNA: TGTGCCAGCAGTTACTCCCAGGGGGATAATTCACCCCTCCACTTT
D: .; J: TRBJ1-6; size: few; V: TRBV5-5; CDR3: CASSSNSPLHF; DNA: TGTGCCAGCAGCTCGAATTCACCCCTCCACTTT
D: TRBD2; J: TRBJ2-3; size: .; V: TRBV7-9; CDR3: CASSPGGAGTDTQYF; DNA: TGTGCCAGCAGCCCGGGGGGGGCGGGCACAGATACGCAGTATTTT
D: .; J: TRBJ2-1; size: .; V: TRBV6-5; CDR3: CASTERASYNEQFF; DNA: TGTGCCAGCACCGAGCGAGCCTCCTACAATGAGCAGTTCTTC
D: TRBD2; J: TRBJ2-2; size: .; V: TRBV7-9; CDR3: CSSSLGPTSGVSGELFF; DNA: TGTTCCAGCAGCTTAGGACCCACAAGCGGGGTATCCGGGGAGCTGTTTTTT
D: .; J: TRBJ1-6; size: .; V: TRBV13; CDR3: CASSPTFRRSSYNSPLHF; DNA: TGTGCCAGCAGCCCTACCTTCAGGAGGAGCTCCTATAATTCACCCCTCCACTTT
D: .; J: TRBJ2-7; size: .; V: TRBV7-8; CDR3: CASSLAHNSYEQYF; DNA: TGTGCCAGCAGCTTAGCCCATAACAGCTACGAGCAGTACTTC
D: .; J: TRBJ2-5; size: .; V: TRBV4-3; CDR3: CASSQGRYQETQYF; DNA: TGCGCCAGCAGCCAGGGGAGGTACCAAGAGACCCAGTACTTC
D: .; J: TRBJ1-2; size: .; V: TRBV28; CDR3: CASSTNLGGYTF; DNA: TGTGCCAGCAGTACTAATTTGGGTGGCTACACCTTC
D: TRBD2; J: TRBJ2-1; size: few; V: TRBV10-3; CDR3: CAINTSGGENEQFF; DNA: TGTGCCATCAACACTAGCGGGGGGGAGAATGAGCAGTTCTTC
D: TRBD1; J: TRBJ1-1; size: few; V: TRBV28; CDR3: CASSLPDRGRAEAFF; DNA: TGTGCCAGCAGTTTACCCGACAGGGGGCGTGCTGAAGCTTTCTTT
D: .; J: TRBJ1-5; size: .; V: TRBV30; CDR3: CAWSVRGGGQPQHF; DNA: TGTGCCTGGAGTGTAAGGGGGGGCGGTCAGCCCCAGCATTTT
D: .; J: TRBJ2-4; size: .; V: TRBV2; CDR3: CASSEEGGVAKNIQYF; DNA: TGTGCCAGCAGTGAAGAAGGGGGGGTGGCCAAAAACATTCAGTACTTC
D: TRBD1; J: TRBJ2-7; size: .; V: TRBV6-5; CDR3: CASHKGGASYEQYF; DNA: TGTGCCAGCCACAAAGGGGGCGCCTCCTACGAGCAGTACTTC
D: .; J: TRBJ2-2; size: .; V: TRBV5-1; CDR3: CASSLLSTNTGELFF; DNA: TGCGCCAGCAGCTTGCTATCGACGAACACCGGGGAGCTGTTTTTT
D: TRBD2; J: TRBJ2-3; size: .; V: TRBV28; CDR3: CASASGGSTDTQYF; DNA: TGTGCCAGCGCTAGCGGGGGAAGCACAGATACGCAGTATTTT
D: TRBD1; J: TRBJ2-7; size: few; V: TRBV5-1; CDR3: CASSQGQGAYEQYF; DNA: TGCGCCAGCAGCCAGGGACAGGGGGCCTACGAGCAGTACTTC
D: TRBD2; J: TRBJ2-1; size: .; V: TRBV28; CDR3: CASRSGLAQYNEQFF; DNA: TGTGCCAGCAGATCGGGACTAGCGCAATACAATGAGCAGTTCTTC
D: .; J: TRBJ1-1; size: .; V: TRBV7-9; CDR3: CSSSLEGRGHMNTEAFF; DNA: TGTTCCAGCAGCTTAGAAGGTAGGGGACACATGAACACTGAAGCTTTCTTT
D: .; J: TRBJ2-5; size: .; V: TRBV27; CDR3: CASSLSRVWETQYF; DNA: TGTGCCAGCAGTTTATCGAGGGTTTGGGAGACCCAGTACTTC
D: .; J: TRBJ2-1; size: few; V: TRBV27; CDR3: CASSLLQGSYNEQFF; DNA: TGTGCCAGCAGTTTACTCCAGGGGTCCTACAATGAGCAGTTCTTC
D: .; J: TRBJ1-1; size: .; V: TRBV7-2; CDR3: CASSLGKPGATEAFF; DNA: TGTGCCAGCAGCTTAGGGAAGCCTGGAGCAACTGAAGCTTTCTTT
D: .; J: TRBJ1-5; size: .; V: TRBV18; CDR3: CASSPQREGQPQHF; DNA: TGTGCCAGCTCACCACAGAGGGAAGGACAGCCCCAGCATTTT
D: .; J: TRBJ1-6; size: .; V: TRBV7-2; CDR3: CASSLDRADNSPLHF; DNA: TGTGCCAGCAGCTTAGACAGGGCGGATAATTCACCCCTCCACTTT
D: TRBD1; J: TRBJ2-7; size: .; V: TRBV30; CDR3: CAWSAGTGFSEQHF; DNA: TGTGCCTGGAGTGCCGGGACAGGGTTTTCCGAGCAGCACTTC
D: TRBD2; J: TRBJ2-7; size: .; V: TRBV5-1; CDR3: CASSLEMTSVAYEQYF; DNA: TGCGCCAGCAGCTTGGAGATGACTAGCGTTGCCTACGAGCAGTACTTC
D: .; J: TRBJ2-7; size: few; V: TRBV6-5; CDR3: CASKPTVEKSYEQYF; DNA: TGTGCCAGCAAACCTACGGTCGAGAAATCCTACGAGCAGTACTTC
D: .; J: TRBJ2-5; size: .; V: TRBV10-2; CDR3: CASSDPSRETQYF; DNA: TGCGCCAGCAGTGACCCTTCGAGGGAGACCCAGTACTTC
D: TRBD1; J: TRBJ2-7; size: .; V: TRBV28; CDR3: CASSYYGQGYEQYF; DNA: TGTGCCAGCAGTTATTATGGACAGGGCTACGAGCAGTACTTC
D: .; J: TRBJ1-1; size: .; V: TRBV18; CDR3: CASSPSRGGTEAFF; DNA: TGTGCCAGCTCACCATCAAGGGGTGGGACTGAAGCTTTCTTT
D: .; J: TRBJ2-7; size: once; V: TRBV30; CDR3: CAWKGRSYEQYF; DNA: TGTGCCTGGAAGGGGAGGTCATACGAGCAGTACTTC
D: TRBD2; J: TRBJ2-5; size: .; V: TRBV5-1; CDR3: CASTPRGGRETQYF; DNA: TGCGCCAGCACCCCCCGGGGGGGAAGAGAGACCCAGTACTTC
D: .; J: TRBJ1-6; size: .; V: TRBV6-5; CDR3: CASSTWGRANSPLHF; DNA: TGTGCCAGCTCTACTTGGGGCAGGGCTAATTCACCCCTCCACTTT
D: TRBD1; J: TRBJ1-3; size: .; V: TRBV7-6; CDR3: CATSLGTASSGNTIYF; DNA: TGTGCCACGAGTCTAGGGACAGCGAGCTCTGGAAACACCATATATTTT
D: TRBD2; J: TRBJ2-3; size: few; V: TRBV7-6; CDR3: CASSAGLGDTDTQYF; DNA: TGTGCCAGCAGTGCCGGACTAGGGGACACAGATACGCAGTATTTT
D: TRBD1; J: TRBJ1-5; size: .; V: TRBV19; CDR3: CATSDRGGNQPQHF; DNA: TGTGCCACCTCTGACAGGGGAGGCAATCAGCCCCAGCATTTT
D: .; J: TRBJ1-2; size: .; V: TRBV21-1; CDR3: CASSKGDSSNYGYTF; DNA: TGTGCCAGCAGCAAAGGGGACTCTTCTAACTATGGCTACACCTTC
D: .; J: TRBJ2-1; size: .; V: TRBV21-1; CDR3: CASSKDWGGFRFF; DNA: TGTGCCAGCAGCAAAGACTGGGGGGGGTTCCGGTTCTTC
D: .; J: TRBJ2-1; size: .; V: TRBV5-1; CDR3: CASSLAKASSYNEQFF; DNA: TGCGCCAGCAGCTTGGCCAAAGCGAGCTCCTACAATGAGCAGTTCTTC
D: .; J: TRBJ2-7; size: .; V: TRBV5-1; CDR3: CASSLGGAGHDEQYF; DNA: TGCGCCAGCAGCTTGGGCGGGGCAGGTCACGACGAGCAGTACTTC